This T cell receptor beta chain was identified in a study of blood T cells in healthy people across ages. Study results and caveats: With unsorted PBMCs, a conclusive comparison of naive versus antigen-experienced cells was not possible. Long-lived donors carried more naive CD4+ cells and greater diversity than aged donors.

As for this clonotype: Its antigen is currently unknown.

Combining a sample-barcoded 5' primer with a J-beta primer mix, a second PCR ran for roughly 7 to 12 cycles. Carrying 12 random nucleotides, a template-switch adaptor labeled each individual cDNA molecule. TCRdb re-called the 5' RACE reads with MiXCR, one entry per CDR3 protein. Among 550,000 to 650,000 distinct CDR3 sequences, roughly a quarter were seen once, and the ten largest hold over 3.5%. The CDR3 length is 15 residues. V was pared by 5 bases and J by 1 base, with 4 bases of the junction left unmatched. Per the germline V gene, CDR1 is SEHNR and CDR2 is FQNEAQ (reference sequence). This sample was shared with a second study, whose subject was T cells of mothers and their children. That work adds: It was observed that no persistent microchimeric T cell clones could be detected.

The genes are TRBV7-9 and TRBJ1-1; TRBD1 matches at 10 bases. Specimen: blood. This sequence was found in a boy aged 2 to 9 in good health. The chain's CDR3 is CASSPRTGGNTEAFF. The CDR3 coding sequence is TGTGCCAGCAGCCCGAGGACAGGGGGGAACACTGAAGCTTTCTTT. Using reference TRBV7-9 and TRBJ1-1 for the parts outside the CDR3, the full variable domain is DTGVSQNPRHKITKRGQNVTFRCDPISEHNRLYWYRQTLGQGPEFLTYFQNEAQLEKSRLLSDRFSAERPKGSFSTLEIQRTEQGDSAMYLCASSPRTGGNTEAFFGQGTRLTVV.